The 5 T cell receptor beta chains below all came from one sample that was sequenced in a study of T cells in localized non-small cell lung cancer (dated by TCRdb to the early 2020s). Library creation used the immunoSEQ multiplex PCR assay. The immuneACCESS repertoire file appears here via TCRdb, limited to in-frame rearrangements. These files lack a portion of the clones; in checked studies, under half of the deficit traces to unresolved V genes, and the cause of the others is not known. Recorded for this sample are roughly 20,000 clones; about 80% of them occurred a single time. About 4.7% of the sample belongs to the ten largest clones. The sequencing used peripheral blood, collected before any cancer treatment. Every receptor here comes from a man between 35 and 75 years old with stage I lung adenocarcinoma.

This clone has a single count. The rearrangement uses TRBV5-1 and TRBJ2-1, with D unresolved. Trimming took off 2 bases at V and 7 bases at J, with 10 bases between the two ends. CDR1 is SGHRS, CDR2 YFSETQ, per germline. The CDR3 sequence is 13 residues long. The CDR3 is CASSFEVGNEQFF. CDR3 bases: TGCGCCAGCAGCTTCGAGGTAGGAAATGAGCAGTTCTTC.

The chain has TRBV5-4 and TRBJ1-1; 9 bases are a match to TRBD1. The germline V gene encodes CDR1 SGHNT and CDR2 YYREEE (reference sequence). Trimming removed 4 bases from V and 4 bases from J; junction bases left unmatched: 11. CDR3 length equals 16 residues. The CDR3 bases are TGTGCCAGCAGCCTTCCGGGACAGGGAGCTTTCACTGAAGCTTTCTTT. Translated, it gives CASSLPGQGAFTEAFF.

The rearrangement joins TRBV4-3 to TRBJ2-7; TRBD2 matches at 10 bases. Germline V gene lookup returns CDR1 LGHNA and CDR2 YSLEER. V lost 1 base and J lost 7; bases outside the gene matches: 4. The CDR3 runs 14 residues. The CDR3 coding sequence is TGCGCCAGCAGCCAAGGCCTAGCGGGAGTTGAGCAGTACTTC. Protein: CASSQGLAGVEQYF.

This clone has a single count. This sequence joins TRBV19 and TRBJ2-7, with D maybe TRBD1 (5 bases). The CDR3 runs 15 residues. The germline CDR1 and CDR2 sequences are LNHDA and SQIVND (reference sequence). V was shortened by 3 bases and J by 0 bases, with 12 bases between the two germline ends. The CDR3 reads CASSISGAASYEQYF. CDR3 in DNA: TGTGCCAGTAGTATCTCTGGGGCCGCCTCCTACGAGCAGTACTTC.

Here the CDR3 DNA reads TGTGCCAGCAGCCGGGGGACCCTTCGTAGCACAGATACGCAGTATTTT. Residues: CASSRGTLRSTDTQYF. V and J are TRBV9 and TRBJ2-3, with a tentative D call TRBD2 (6 bases). The CDR3 covers 16 residues. V was shortened by 4 bases and J by 0 bases, with 15 bases between the two germline ends. Germline CDR1 and CDR2: SGDLS and YYNGEE.